This T cell receptor (beta chain) is from a study of OX40 agonist ivuxolimab in advanced cancers. Profiled with immunoSEQ multiplex PCR; TCRdb holds only in-frame clones, not every one. The data contain tens of thousands of clones, 90% to 95% of them singletons. Between the trimmed V and J ends, which lost 0 bases and 4 bases, there was a span of 6 bases. The length of the CDR3 is 13 residues. Germline V gives CDR1 MNHEY, CDR2 SMNVEV (reference sequence). This chain joins TRBV27 and TRBJ2-5; D not resolved. This TCR was sampled from an adult with an advanced solid tumor such as melanoma, head and neck, liver or kidney cancer. Sequencing used CD4+ or CD8+ T cells sorted from blood, obtained in a trial of the OX40 agonist ivuxolimab. CDR3 coding DNA: TGTGCCAGCAGTTTATCGATTGGAGAGACCCAGTACTTC. Translated, it gives CASSLSIGETQYF.